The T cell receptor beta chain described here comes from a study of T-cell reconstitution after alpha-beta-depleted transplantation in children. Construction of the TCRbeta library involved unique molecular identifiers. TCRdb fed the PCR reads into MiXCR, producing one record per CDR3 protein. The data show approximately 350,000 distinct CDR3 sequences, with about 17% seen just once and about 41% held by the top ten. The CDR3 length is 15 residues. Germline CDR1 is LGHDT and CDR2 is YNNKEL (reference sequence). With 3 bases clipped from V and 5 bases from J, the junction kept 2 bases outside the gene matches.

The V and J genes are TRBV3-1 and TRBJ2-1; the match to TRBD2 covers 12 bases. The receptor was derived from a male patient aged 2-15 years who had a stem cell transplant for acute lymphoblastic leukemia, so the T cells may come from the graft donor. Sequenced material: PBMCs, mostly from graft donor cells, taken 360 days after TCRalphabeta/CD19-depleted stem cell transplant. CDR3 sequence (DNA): TGTGCCAGCAGCCACCGACTAGCGGGAGACAATGAGCAGTTCTTC. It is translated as CASSHRLAGDNEQFF.